Below, 18 T cell receptor beta chains from the same sample are listed, as sequenced in a study of blood T cell repertoires in COVID-19 (TCRdb year 2020). Library generation was performed with the immunoSEQ multiplex PCR assay. Drawn from immuneACCESS, this table holds only the in-frame rearrangements with V and J called that TCRdb kept. Clones are partly lost; checked studies trace under half to an unresolved V gene and leave the rest unexplained. The sample table lists around 77,000 clones, approximately 89% of them with a count of one. The ten largest clones represent approximately 4.8% of the sample. The sample consisted of peripheral blood. These receptors came from a woman aged 60-75 years with active COVID-19.

The chain joins TRBV2 to TRBJ1-6, with D perhaps matching TRBD1 (5 bases). With 4 bases removed from V and 8 bases from J, the gap between germline ends came to 9 bases. Germline-derived CDR1 and CDR2 are SNHLY and FYNNEI. CDR3 length equals 13 residues. CDR3 region: CASSAGPDSPLHF. The CDR3 coding sequence is TGTGCCAGCAGTGCAGGGCCCGATTCACCCCTCCACTTT.

This clone appeared a single time. The V call is TRBV3-1 (or the pseudogene TRBV3-2), the J call TRBJ2-3; D might be TRBD2 (6 bases). Looked up from germline, CDR1 is LGHDT and CDR2 is YNNKEL (reference sequence). The CDR3 is made up of 15 amino acids. Trimming took off 1 base at V and 6 bases at J, with 14 bases between the two ends. CDR3 amino acids: CASSQAGSRGDTQYF. In nucleotides, the CDR3 is TGTGCCAGCAGCCAAGCCGGGAGCCGTGGGGATACGCAGTATTTT.

The chain links TRBV27 to TRBJ2-1; D is perhaps TRBD2 (6 bases). Between the trimmed V and J ends, which lost 5 bases and 0 bases, there was a span of 14 bases. CDR3 size: 16 residues. In germline, CDR1 is MNHEY, CDR2 SMNVEV (reference sequence). This chain's CDR3 is CASSITRGSSYNEQFF. DNA for the CDR3: TGTGCCAGCAGTATTACACGGGGGAGCTCCTACAATGAGCAGTTCTTC.

This clone appeared a single time. The chain carries TRBV11-2 and TRBJ1-2; no reliable D call. V lost 4 bases and J 5 bases, leaving 11 bases between the germline ends. The CDR3 runs 13 residues. Germline CDR1 is SGHAT and CDR2 is FQNNGV. This CDR3 reads CASSSLADYGYTF. Here the CDR3 DNA reads TGTGCCAGCAGCTCCCTCGCAGATTATGGCTACACCTTC.

V usage is TRBV25-1 and J usage is TRBJ1-1, with D possibly TRBD1 on 6 matching bases. Germline loops: CDR1 MGHDK, CDR2 SYGVNS. Trimming cost V 8 bases and J 3 bases, with 19 bases left between them. This CDR3 has 15 amino acids. The CDR3 nucleotides are TGTGCCAGCCGGCGGCTACAGGGATTGGACACTGAAGCTTTCTTT. Its protein product is CASRRLQGLDTEAFF.

The rearrangement joins TRBV5-1 to TRBJ1-1, with a possible D match to TRBD1 (6 bases). V was trimmed by 0 bases and J by 5 bases, leaving 17 bases between them. CDR1 and CDR2 (germline): SGHRS, YFSETQ. The CDR3 sequence is 16 residues long. The DNA for the CDR3 is TGCGCCAGCAGCTTGGCCCGAAGGGTAGGGGGAACTGAAGCTTTCTTT. The encoded protein is CASSLARRVGGTEAFF.

This clone was counted only a few times. The chain uses TRBV5-4 and TRBJ1-6; possible D gene TRBD1, 6 bases. The V gene lost 9 bases and the J gene lost 9 bases, with 16 bases spanning the gap. Germline values: CDR1 SGHNT, CDR2 YYREEE (reference sequence). The CDR3 consists of 13 residues. The CDR3: CAIGGARGSPLHF. In DNA, the CDR3 is TGTGCCATCGGGGGGGCTCGGGGTTCACCCCTCCACTTT.

The rearrangement uses TRBV5-1 and TRBJ2-1; D gene uncertain. This CDR3 is built from 16 residues. The germline V gene has CDR1 SGHRS and CDR2 YFSETQ. Trimming shortened V by 3 bases and J by 9 bases, and 22 bases separated the two germline ends. The CDR3 DNA is TGCGCCAGCAGCTCCGGCGAAAACAGACCTATGAGTGAGCAGTTCTTC. Translated, it gives CASSSGENRPMSEQFF.

This clone came up a few times. The V and J genes are TRBV19 and TRBJ2-7; no firm D call. From germline, CDR1 is LNHDA and CDR2 SQIVND (reference sequence). This CDR3 is built from 14 residues. Trimming pared 1 base from V and 3 bases from J, leaving 10 bases between. The CDR3 DNA sequence: TGTGCCAGTAGTATAGGAGTCACCCACTACGAGCAGTACTTC. This codes for CASSIGVTHYEQYF.

This clone appeared once. The chain joins TRBV18 to TRBJ2-1, with D perhaps TRBD1 (6 bases). This CDR3 spans 17 amino acids. Germline assignment: CDR1 KGHSH and CDR2 LQKENI. V dropped 2 bases and J dropped 4 bases, with 18 bases sitting between them. The CDR3 is CASSPRPGRGPYNEQFF. CDR3 DNA sequence: TGTGCCAGCTCACCAAGGCCCGGCAGGGGCCCGTACAATGAGCAGTTCTTC.

This clone appeared a few times. The chain employs TRBV28 and TRBJ1-5, with TRBD1 identical over 7 bases. The germline CDR1 and CDR2 sequences are MDHEN and SYDVKM. The CDR3 has 15 amino acids. With V trimmed by 2 bases and J by 2 bases, 3 bases remained unmatched. The CDR3 protein is CASSLLDRGNQPQHF. CDR3 nucleotide sequence: TGTGCCAGCAGTTTACTTGACAGGGGCAATCAGCCCCAGCATTTT. The full variable domain, with the rest looked up from reference TRBV28 and TRBJ1-5, is DVKVTQSSRYLVKRTGEKVFLECVQDMDHENMFWYRQDPGLGLRLIYFSYDVKMKEKGDIPEGYSVSREKKERFSLILESASTNQTSMYLCASSLLDRGNQPQHFGDGTRLSIL.

V usage is TRBV5-1 and J usage is TRBJ2-2; TRBD1 is a possible D gene (5 bases). Trimming cost V 0 bases and J 4 bases, with 10 bases left between them. The CDR3 extends over 15 amino acids. CDR1 is SGHRS and CDR2 is YFSETQ in the germline V gene. The CDR3, as DNA: TGCGCCAGCAGCTTGGGTCAAAGGGGCACCGGGGAGCTGTTTTTT. Translation: CASSLGQRGTGELFF.

The V gene is TRBV28, the J gene TRBJ2-5; a weak D match, TRBD2 (5 bases). Germline V gives CDR1 MDHEN, CDR2 SYDVKM. The CDR3 contains 15 residues. V lost 2 bases and J lost 3, with 13 bases in between. This CDR3 is CASSLRRGIKETQYF. CDR3 DNA sequence: TGTGCCAGCAGTTTACGCCGGGGAATCAAAGAGACCCAGTACTTC. Full variable domain (outside the CDR3, taken from reference TRBV28 and TRBJ2-5): DVKVTQSSRYLVKRTGEKVFLECVQDMDHENMFWYRQDPGLGLRLIYFSYDVKMKEKGDIPEGYSVSREKKERFSLILESASTNQTSMYLCASSLRRGIKETQYFGPGTRLLVL.

The rearrangement joins TRBV20-1 to TRBJ1-1; D unclear. From germline, CDR1 is DFQATT and CDR2 SNEGSKA (reference sequence). With 3 bases removed from V and 7 bases from J, the gap between germline ends came to 18 bases. The CDR3 contains 14 residues. The CDR3 sequence is CSASPPQMGGEAFF. CDR3 nucleotides: TGCAGTGCTAGTCCGCCACAAATGGGAGGTGAAGCTTTCTTT.

The CDR3 reads CAWSVSGTGELFF. The DNA for the CDR3 is TGTGCCTGGAGTGTGAGCGGCACCGGGGAGCTGTTTTTT. The rearrangement uses TRBV30 and TRBJ2-2; maybe TRBD2 (5 bases). The CDR3 extends over 13 amino acids. The ends were cut back, 0 bases at V and 4 bases at J, with 6 bases in the middle. Looked up from germline, CDR1 is GTSNPN and CDR2 is SVGIG (reference sequence).

The gene calls are TRBV6-1 and TRBJ1-5, with 8 bases lining up with TRBD1. Germline-derived CDR1 and CDR2 are MNHNS and SASEGT. J lost 9 bases, V lost 5 bases, and 9 bases had no gene match. The CDR3 contains 14 residues. The DNA for the CDR3 is TGTGCCAGCAGTCGGACAGGGCTGTCTCTGCCCCAGCATTTT. This codes for CASSRTGLSLPQHF.

The genes are TRBV15 and TRBJ2-5, with unresolved D. The length of the CDR3 is 15 residues. Germline-derived CDR1 and CDR2 are LNHNV and YYDKDF (reference sequence). V was clipped by 0 bases and J by 5 bases, with 13 bases between them. CDR3 sequence (DNA): TGTGCCACCAGCAGAGATTTAAGTAGCAGTGAGACCCAGTACTTC. Translated: CATSRDLSSSETQYF.

The J gene is TRBJ2-2, the V gene TRBV7-2; 9 nucleotides agree with TRBD1. V lost 5 bases and J lost 6; bases outside the gene matches: 10. The CDR3 is 16 amino acids. Germline lookup yields CDR1 SGHTA and CDR2 FQGNSA. The chain's CDR3 is CASSPDSGTGSGELFF. The CDR3 DNA follows: TGTGCCAGCAGCCCAGATTCCGGGACAGGGTCCGGGGAGCTGTTTTTT.